The rows below give T cell receptor beta chains drawn from one sample of a study of T cell responses to AZD1222 COVID-19 vaccine. Assay: immunoSEQ multiplex PCR; the TCRdb copy retains only in-frame clones and omits some. Among around 100,000 clones, over 90% were seen once, and the ten largest hold roughly 1.7%. The sample was peripheral blood, taken on day 0 of AZD1222 vaccination. Every receptor here comes from an adult in good health. CDR3s include the opening cysteine and the closing phenylalanine or tryptophan. A D gene is named only where the DNA matches it firmly.

v_call: TRBV20-1; d_call: TRBD2; j_call: TRBJ2-3; cdr3_nt: TGCAGTGCTAGTACCCTAGCGGGAGCTTTGACAGATACGCAGTATTTT; cdr3_aa: CSASTLAGALTDTQYF
v_call: TRBV7-9; d_call: TRBD2; j_call: TRBJ2-7; cdr3_nt: TGTGCCAGCAGCCCAGGGACTAGCGGAACCTACGAGCAGTACTTC; cdr3_aa: CASSPGTSGTYEQYF
v_call: TRBV5-1; d_call: NA; j_call: TRBJ2-7; cdr3_nt: TGCGCCAGCAGCTTACACCGCGTCGGGTACGAGCAGTACTTC; cdr3_aa: CASSLHRVGYEQYF
v_call: TRBV18; d_call: NA; j_call: TRBJ1-3; cdr3_nt: TGTGCCAGCTCACCAGTTGGAAACACCATATATTTT; cdr3_aa: CASSPVGNTIYF
v_call: TRBV7-8; d_call: NA; j_call: TRBJ2-7; cdr3_nt: TGTGCCAGCAGCTTAGGCAGGCTTTACGAGCAGTACTTC; cdr3_aa: CASSLGRLYEQYF
v_call: TRBV6-5; d_call: NA; j_call: TRBJ1-1; cdr3_nt: TGTGCCAGCAGTTTAAAGGTTACACGGGACACTGAAGCTTTCTTT; cdr3_aa: CASSLKVTRDTEAFF
v_call: TRBV29-1; d_call: TRBD2; j_call: TRBJ2-5; cdr3_nt: TGCAGCGCCCGGAATTGGGCGGGAGAAGAGACCCAGTACTTC; cdr3_aa: CSARNWAGEETQYF
v_call: TRBV3-1/TRBV3-2; d_call: TRBD2; j_call: TRBJ2-7; cdr3_nt: TGTGCCAGCAGCAAACTAGCGGGAGTAAACGAGCAGTACTTC; cdr3_aa: CASSKLAGVNEQYF
v_call: TRBV6-2/TRBV6-3; d_call: TRBD1; j_call: TRBJ1-3; cdr3_nt: TGTGCCAGCAGTTACGGATGGGACAGGGCTGGAAACACCATATATTTT; cdr3_aa: CASSYGWDRAGNTIYF
v_call: TRBV6-5; d_call: NA; j_call: TRBJ2-1; cdr3_nt: TGTGCCAGCAGCAGACTCCTCTGGGAGCAGTTCTTC; cdr3_aa: CASSRLLWEQFF
v_call: TRBV4-1; d_call: NA; j_call: TRBJ1-4; cdr3_nt: TGCGCCAGCAGCCAAGAGGAAGCGGGTCCCCCCCAGAACCAGCTCTTT; cdr3_aa: CASSQEEAGPPQNQLF
v_call: TRBV18; d_call: NA; j_call: TRBJ1-2; cdr3_nt: TGTGCCAGCTCACCACGCTTAGAGGGCTACACCTTC; cdr3_aa: CASSPRLEGYTF
v_call: TRBV6-4; d_call: NA; j_call: TRBJ2-1; cdr3_nt: TGTGCCAGCAGTGGAGGGGACTACAATGAGCAGTTCTTC; cdr3_aa: CASSGGDYNEQFF
v_call: TRBV4-1; d_call: TRBD2; j_call: TRBJ2-1; cdr3_nt: TGCGCCAGCAGCCAAGTCCTAGCGGGTAGCTCCTACAATGAGCAGTTCTTC; cdr3_aa: CASSQVLAGSSYNEQFF
v_call: TRBV5-6; d_call: TRBD2; j_call: TRBJ2-7; cdr3_nt: TGTGCCAGCAGCTTGACTAGCGTAAGCAATCAGCAGTACTTC; cdr3_aa: CASSLTSVSNQQYF
v_call: TRBV2; d_call: NA; j_call: TRBJ2-2; cdr3_nt: TGTGCCAGCAGGGGTAAGGGGAACACCGGGGAGCTGTTTTTT; cdr3_aa: CASRGKGNTGELFF
v_call: TRBV7-8; d_call: NA; j_call: TRBJ1-5; cdr3_nt: TGTGCCAGCAGCTTAGGGTATGGTGGACAGCCCCAGCATTTT; cdr3_aa: CASSLGYGGQPQHF
v_call: TRBV5-1; d_call: TRBD1; j_call: TRBJ1-4; cdr3_nt: TGCGCCAGCAGCCTGCTGACAGGGGTGGGTGAAAAACTGTTTTTT; cdr3_aa: CASSLLTGVGEKLFF
v_call: TRBV5-6; d_call: TRBD1; j_call: TRBJ2-7; cdr3_nt: TGTGCCAGCAGCTTGGGGCAGGGGGACGAGCAGTACTTC; cdr3_aa: CASSLGQGDEQYF
v_call: TRBV7-9; d_call: NA; j_call: TRBJ1-2; cdr3_nt: TGTGCCAGCAGCCTAGGGTGGGGTTCCTCCTATGGCTACACCTTC; cdr3_aa: CASSLGWGSSYGYTF
v_call: TRBV6-1; d_call: NA; j_call: TRBJ2-7; cdr3_nt: TGTGCCAGCAGTGAAGGTTCGGGGATGTACCACGAGCAGTACTTC; cdr3_aa: CASSEGSGMYHEQYF
v_call: TRBV28; d_call: NA; j_call: TRBJ2-7; cdr3_nt: TGTGCCAGCAGTCCAGACGTAGGGGGCGAGCAGTACTTC; cdr3_aa: CASSPDVGGEQYF
v_call: TRBV11-3; d_call: NA; j_call: TRBJ2-1; cdr3_nt: TGTGCCAGCAGCCGGGGAGCCCCTGGGTCTGAGCAGTTCTTC; cdr3_aa: CASSRGAPGSEQFF